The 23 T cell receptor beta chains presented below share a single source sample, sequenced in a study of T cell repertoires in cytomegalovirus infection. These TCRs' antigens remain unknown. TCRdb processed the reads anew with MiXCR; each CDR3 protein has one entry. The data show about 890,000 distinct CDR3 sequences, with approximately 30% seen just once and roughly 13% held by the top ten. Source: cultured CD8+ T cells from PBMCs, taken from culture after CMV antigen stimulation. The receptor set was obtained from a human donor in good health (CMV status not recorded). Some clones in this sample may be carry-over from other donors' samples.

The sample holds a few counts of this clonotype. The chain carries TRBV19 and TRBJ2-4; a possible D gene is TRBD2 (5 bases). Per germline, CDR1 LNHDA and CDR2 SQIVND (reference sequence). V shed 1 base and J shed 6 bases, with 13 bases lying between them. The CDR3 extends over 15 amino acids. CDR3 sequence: CASSIADVALNIQYF. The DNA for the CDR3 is TGTGCCAGTAGTATAGCCGATGTAGCGTTAAACATTCAGTACTTC.

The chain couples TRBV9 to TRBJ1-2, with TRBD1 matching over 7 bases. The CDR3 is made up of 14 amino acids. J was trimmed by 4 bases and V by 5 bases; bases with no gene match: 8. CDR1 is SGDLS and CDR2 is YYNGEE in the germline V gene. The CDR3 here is CASRATGKIYGYTF. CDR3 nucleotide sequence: TGTGCCAGCAGAGCGACAGGGAAGATCTATGGCTACACCTTC.

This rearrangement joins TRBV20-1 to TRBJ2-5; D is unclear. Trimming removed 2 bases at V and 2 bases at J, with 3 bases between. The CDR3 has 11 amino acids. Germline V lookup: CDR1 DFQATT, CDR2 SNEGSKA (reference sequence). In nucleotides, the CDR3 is TGCAGTGCTAGACCTCAAGAGACCCAGTACTTC. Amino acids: CSARPQETQYF.

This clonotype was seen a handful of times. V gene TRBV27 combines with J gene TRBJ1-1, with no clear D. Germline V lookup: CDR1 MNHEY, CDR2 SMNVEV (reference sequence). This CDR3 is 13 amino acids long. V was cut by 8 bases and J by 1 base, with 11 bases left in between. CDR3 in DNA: TGTGCCAGCCGAATCAGCCGGAACACTGAAGCTTTCTTT. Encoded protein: CASRISRNTEAFF.

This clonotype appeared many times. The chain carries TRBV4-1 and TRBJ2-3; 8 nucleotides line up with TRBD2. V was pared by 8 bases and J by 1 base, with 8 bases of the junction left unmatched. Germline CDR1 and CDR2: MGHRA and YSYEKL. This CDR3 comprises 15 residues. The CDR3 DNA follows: TGCGCCAGCTCCGTCGAAGCGGGGGGCACAGATACGCAGTATTTT. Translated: CASSVEAGGTDTQYF.

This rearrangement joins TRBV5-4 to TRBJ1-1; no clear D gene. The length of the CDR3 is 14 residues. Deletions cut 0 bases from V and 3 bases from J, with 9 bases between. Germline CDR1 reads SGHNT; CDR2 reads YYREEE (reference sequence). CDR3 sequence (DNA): TGTGCCAGCAGCTTGGCAATCGGCGACACTGAAGCTTTCTTT. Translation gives CASSLAIGDTEAFF.

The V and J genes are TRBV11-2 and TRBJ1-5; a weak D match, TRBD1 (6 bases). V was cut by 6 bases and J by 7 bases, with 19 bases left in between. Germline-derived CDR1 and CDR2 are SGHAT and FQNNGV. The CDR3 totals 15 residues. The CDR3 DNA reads TGTGCCAGCAGTCTTCATCCGGGGGCGGGACAGCCCCAGCATTTT. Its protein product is CASSLHPGAGQPQHF.

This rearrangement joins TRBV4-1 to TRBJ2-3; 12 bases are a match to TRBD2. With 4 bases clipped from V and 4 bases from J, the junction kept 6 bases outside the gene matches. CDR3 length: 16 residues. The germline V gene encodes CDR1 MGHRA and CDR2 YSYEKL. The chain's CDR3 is CASSPRTSGDPDTQYF. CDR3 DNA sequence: TGCGCCAGCAGCCCCCGGACTAGCGGGGATCCAGATACGCAGTATTTT.

The CDR3 sequence: CASSPRRRDTEAFF. CDR3 nucleotide sequence: TGTGCCAGCAGCCCTCGACGGCGGGACACTGAAGCTTTCTTT. V is TRBV6-5 and J is TRBJ1-1; D uncertain. CDR3 length: 14 residues. The V end lost 6 bases, the J end lost 3 bases, and 14 bases lay between the germline ends. Looked up from germline, CDR1 is MNHEY and CDR2 is SVGAGI.

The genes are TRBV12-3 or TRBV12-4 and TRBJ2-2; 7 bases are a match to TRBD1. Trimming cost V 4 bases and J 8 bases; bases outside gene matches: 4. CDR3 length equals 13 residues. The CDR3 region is CASSWGTVGELFF. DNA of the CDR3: TGTGCCAGCAGTTGGGGGACAGTTGGGGAGCTGTTTTTT.

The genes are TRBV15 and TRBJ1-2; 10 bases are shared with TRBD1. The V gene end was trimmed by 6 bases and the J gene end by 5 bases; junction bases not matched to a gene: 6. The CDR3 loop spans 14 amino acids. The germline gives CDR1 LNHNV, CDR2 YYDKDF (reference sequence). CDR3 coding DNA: TGTGCCACCAGGGGGACAGGGGAGGATTATGGCTACACCTTC. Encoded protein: CATRGTGEDYGYTF.

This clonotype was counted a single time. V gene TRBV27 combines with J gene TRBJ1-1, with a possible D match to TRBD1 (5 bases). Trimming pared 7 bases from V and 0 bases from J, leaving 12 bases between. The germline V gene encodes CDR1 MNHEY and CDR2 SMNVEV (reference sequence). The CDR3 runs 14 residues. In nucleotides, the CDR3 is TGTGCCAGCAAGGTACAGGCGCTGAACACTGAAGCTTTCTTT. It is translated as CASKVQALNTEAFF.

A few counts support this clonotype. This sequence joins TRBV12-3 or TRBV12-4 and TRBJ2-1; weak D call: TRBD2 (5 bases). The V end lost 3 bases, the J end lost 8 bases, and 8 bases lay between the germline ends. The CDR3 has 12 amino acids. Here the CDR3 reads CASSLFSDEQFF. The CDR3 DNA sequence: TGTGCCAGCAGTTTGTTTAGCGATGAGCAGTTCTTC.

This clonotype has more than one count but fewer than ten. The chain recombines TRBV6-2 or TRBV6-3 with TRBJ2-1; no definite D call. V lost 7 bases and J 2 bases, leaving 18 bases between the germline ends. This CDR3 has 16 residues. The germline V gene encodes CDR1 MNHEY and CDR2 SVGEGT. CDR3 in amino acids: CASTQAWLAAYNEQFF. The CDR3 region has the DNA TGTGCCAGCACTCAAGCCTGGTTGGCGGCCTACAATGAGCAGTTCTTC.

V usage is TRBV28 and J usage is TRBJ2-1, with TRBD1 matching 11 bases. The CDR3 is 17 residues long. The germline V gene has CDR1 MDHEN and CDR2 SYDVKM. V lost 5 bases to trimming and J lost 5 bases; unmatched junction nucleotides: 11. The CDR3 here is CASSPARRTGGNNEQFF. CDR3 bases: TGTGCCAGCAGTCCCGCCCGGCGGACAGGGGGCAACAATGAGCAGTTCTTC.

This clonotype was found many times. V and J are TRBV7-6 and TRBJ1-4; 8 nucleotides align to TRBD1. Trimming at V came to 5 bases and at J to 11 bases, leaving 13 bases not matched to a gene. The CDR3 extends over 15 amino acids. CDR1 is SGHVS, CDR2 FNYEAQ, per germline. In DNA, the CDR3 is TGTGCCAGCAGCCGATTTCGGGACAGGCCCAGTAAACTGTTTTTT. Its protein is CASSRFRDRPSKLFF. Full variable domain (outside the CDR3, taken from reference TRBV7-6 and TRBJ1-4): GAGVSQSPRYKVTKRGQDVALRCDPISGHVSLYWYRQALGQGPEFLTYFNYEAQQDKSGLPNDRFSAERPEGSISTLTIQRTEQRDSAMYRCASSRFRDRPSKLFFGSGTQLSVL.

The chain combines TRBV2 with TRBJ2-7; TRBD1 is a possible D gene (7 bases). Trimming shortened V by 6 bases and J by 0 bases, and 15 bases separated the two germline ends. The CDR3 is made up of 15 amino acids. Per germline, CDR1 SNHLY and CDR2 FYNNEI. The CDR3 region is CASSGGTATSYEQYF. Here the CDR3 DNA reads TGTGCCAGCAGCGGAGGGACAGCCACCTCCTACGAGCAGTACTTC. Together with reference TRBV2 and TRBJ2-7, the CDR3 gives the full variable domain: EPEVTQTPSHQVTQMGQEVILRCVPISNHLYFYWYRQILGQKVEFLVSFYNNEISEKSEIFDDQFSVERPDGSNFTLKIRSTKLEDSAMYFCASSGGTATSYEQYFGPGTRLTVT.

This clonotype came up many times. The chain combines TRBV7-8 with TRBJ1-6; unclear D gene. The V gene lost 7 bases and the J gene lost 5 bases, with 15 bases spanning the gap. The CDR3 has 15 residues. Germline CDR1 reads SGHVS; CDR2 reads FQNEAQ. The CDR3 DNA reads TGTGCCAGCACCGTGGAGGGCACCAATAATTCACCCCTCCACTTT. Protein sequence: CASTVEGTNNSPLHF. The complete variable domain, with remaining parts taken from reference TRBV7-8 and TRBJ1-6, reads GAGVSQSPRYKVAKRGQDVALRCDPISGHVSLFWYQQALGQGPEFLTYFQNEAQLDKSGLPSDRFFAERPEGSVSTLKIQRTQQEDSAVYLCASTVEGTNNSPLHFGNGTRLTVT.

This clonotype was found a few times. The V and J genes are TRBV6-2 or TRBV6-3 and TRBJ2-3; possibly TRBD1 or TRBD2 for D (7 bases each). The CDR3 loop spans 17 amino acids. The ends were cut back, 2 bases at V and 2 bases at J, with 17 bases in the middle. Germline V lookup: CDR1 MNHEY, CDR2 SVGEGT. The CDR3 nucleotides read TGTGCCAGCAGTTACGTCGCGGGGGACAGTTTCACAGATACGCAGTATTTT. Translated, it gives CASSYVAGDSFTDTQYF.

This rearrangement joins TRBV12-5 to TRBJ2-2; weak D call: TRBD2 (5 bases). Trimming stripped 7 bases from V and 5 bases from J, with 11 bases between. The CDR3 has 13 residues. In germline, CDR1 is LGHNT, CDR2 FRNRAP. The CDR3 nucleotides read TGTGCTAGTGCTCTAGCCGGGACCGGGGAGCTGTTTTTT. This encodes CASALAGTGELFF.

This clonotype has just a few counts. The CDR3 bases are TGTGCCAGCAGCTCCCGGGGTAGCGGGGGTTCCACAGATACGCAGTATTTT. Its protein is CASSSRGSGGSTDTQYF. V and J are TRBV11-3 and TRBJ2-3, with 9 bases lining up with TRBD2. Germline assignment: CDR1 SGHNT and CDR2 YENEEA. This CDR3 comprises 17 residues. J gave up 2 bases and V 4 bases, and 10 bases lay outside the gene matches.

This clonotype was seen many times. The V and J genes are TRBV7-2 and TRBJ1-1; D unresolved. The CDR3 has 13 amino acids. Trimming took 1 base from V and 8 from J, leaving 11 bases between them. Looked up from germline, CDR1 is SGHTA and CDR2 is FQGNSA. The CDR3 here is CASSLGVRLEAFF. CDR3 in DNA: TGTGCCAGCAGCTTAGGGGTCCGACTAGAAGCTTTCTTT.

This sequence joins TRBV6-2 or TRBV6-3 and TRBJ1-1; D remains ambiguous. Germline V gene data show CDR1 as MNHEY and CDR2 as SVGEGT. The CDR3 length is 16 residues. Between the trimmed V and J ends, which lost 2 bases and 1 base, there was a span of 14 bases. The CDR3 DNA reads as TGTGCCAGCAGTTACCGTCAACGGCGTGGGAACACTGAAGCTTTCTTT. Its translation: CASSYRQRRGNTEAFF.